These T cell receptor beta chains were read from a single sample in a study of spatial heterogeneity in lung cancer. A single record per CDR3 protein comes from TCRdb applying MiXCR to the 5' RACE reads. The sample consists of roughly 10,000 distinct CDR3 sequences, 4.5% to 7% of them appearing once. Specimen: PBMCs, collected at surgery. All receptors derive from a male donor with early-stage non-small cell lung cancer. Both conserved end residues are part of each CDR3. The order of the fields is D gene, V gene, clone size, J gene, CDR3 protein, CDR3 DNA. The D gene is left open where the match is weak. Part of the rows lack a size; the others show once, few, many or a class for expanded clones.

-	TRBV20-1	many	TRBJ1-1	CSAKHYREAFF	TGCAGTGCGAAGCATTACAGGGAGGCTTTCTTT
-	TRBV28	few	TRBJ2-5	CASEGRTELGETQYF	TGTGCCAGCGAAGGACGTACTGAACTAGGGGAGACCCAGTACTTC
TRBD2	TRBV2	many	TRBJ2-1	CASSGERENEQFF	TGTGCCAGCAGTGGGGAGCGGGAAAATGAGCAGTTCTTC
-	TRBV29-1	medium-sized	TRBJ1-1	CSVAPRLPVTEAFF	TGCAGCGTTGCTCCGAGGCTTCCAGTCACTGAAGCTTTCTTT
-	TRBV29-1	few	TRBJ2-2	CSVGRGRFAGELFF	TGCAGCGTTGGTCGGGGGAGGTTTGCCGGGGAGCTGTTTTTT
-	TRBV5-1	many	TRBJ1-1	CASSLGAGMNTEAFF	TGCGCCAGCAGCTTGGGGGCCGGTATGAACACTGAAGCTTTCTTT
TRBD1	TRBV6-5	many	TRBJ2-4	CASSLSRGQLGTKNIQYF	TGTGCCAGCAGTCTTTCCCGGGGACAGTTGGGGACCAAAAACATTCAGTACTTC
-	TRBV28	many	TRBJ1-5	CASSLSGPRQPQHF	TGTGCCAGCAGTCTGTCAGGACCCAGGCAGCCCCAGCATTTT
-	TRBV3-1	-	TRBJ2-7	CASSQELGGARTPYEQYF	TGTGCCAGCAGCCAAGAGTTGGGGGGGGCACGGACCCCCTACGAGCAGTACTTC
TRBD1	TRBV12-3/TRBV12-4	-	TRBJ2-5	CASSFGPRGQETQYF	TGTGCCAGCAGTTTCGGGCCCAGGGGGCAGGAGACCCAGTACTTC
-	TRBV28	many	TRBJ2-1	CASSPRVGNEQFF	TGTGCCAGCAGCCCCAGGGTTGGCAATGAGCAGTTCTTC
TRBD1	TRBV6-5	many	TRBJ2-5	CASSYGDRGIQETQYF	TGTGCCAGCAGTTACGGCGACAGGGGGATTCAAGAGACCCAGTACTTC
-	TRBV28	medium-sized	TRBJ1-3	CASGSGNSGNTIYF	TGTGCCAGCGGAAGCGGCAACTCTGGAAACACCATATATTTT
-	TRBV7-9	few	TRBJ2-1	CASYRPSDNEQFF	TGTGCCAGCTACAGGCCTAGCGACAATGAGCAGTTCTTC
TRBD1	TRBV19	medium-sized	TRBJ2-6	CASTGTGTSGANVLTF	TGTGCCAGTACCGGGACAGGGACCTCTGGGGCCAACGTCCTGACTTTC
-	TRBV7-2	medium-sized	TRBJ2-5	CASSSQETQYF	TGTGCCAGCAGCTCCCAAGAGACCCAGTACTTC
-	TRBV2	medium-sized	TRBJ1-5	CASRDSNQPQHF	TGTGCCAGCAGGGATAGCAATCAGCCCCAGCATTTT
-	TRBV7-2	many	TRBJ2-5	CASSLGTTQQETQYF	TGTGCCAGCAGCTTAGGCACTACTCAACAAGAGACCCAGTACTTC
-	TRBV6-2/TRBV6-3	many	TRBJ1-1	CASSYGGTEAFF	TGTGCCAGCAGTTACGGGGGGACTGAAGCTTTCTTT
TRBD2	TRBV11-2	-	TRBJ2-7	CASSRGLTSGGRYEQYF	TGTGCCAGCAGCCGCGGACTTACTAGCGGGGGACGATACGAGCAGTACTTC
-	TRBV28	many	TRBJ2-7	CASSLLDKPYEQYF	TGTGCCAGCAGTTTATTGGACAAACCCTACGAGCAGTACTTC
TRBD2	TRBV6-6	many	TRBJ2-1	CASSYQDRGLAGSEQFF	TGTGCCAGCAGTTACCAGGACAGGGGACTAGCGGGAAGTGAGCAGTTCTTC
-	TRBV14	medium-sized	TRBJ1-1	CASSLTWRGDTEAFF	TGTGCCAGCAGCCTTACGTGGCGGGGGGACACTGAAGCTTTCTTT
-	TRBV6-2/TRBV6-3	-	TRBJ2-5	CASTRDQGGETQYF	TGTGCCAGCACCCGGGACCAAGGGGGAGAGACCCAGTACTTC
TRBD1	TRBV7-6	once	TRBJ2-7	CASSLSAGTAEQYF	TGTGCCAGCAGCTTATCCGCCGGGACAGCCGAGCAGTACTTC
-	TRBV20-1	many	TRBJ2-7	CSAAGSRTYEQYF	TGCAGTGCTGCCGGCAGTAGGACCTACGAGCAGTACTTC
TRBD2	TRBV7-3	many	TRBJ2-3	CASSFRRGGQDTQYF	TGTGCCAGCAGCTTTCGGCGGGGGGGCCAAGATACGCAGTATTTT
-	TRBV6-5	many	TRBJ2-6	CASSPTGTSSGANVLTF	TGTGCCAGCAGTCCGACAGGGACTAGCTCTGGGGCCAACGTCCTGACTTTC
-	TRBV5-5	many	TRBJ2-7	CASSLELRPYEQYF	TGTGCCAGCAGCTTGGAACTCCGGCCCTACGAGCAGTACTTC
-	TRBV6-5	-	TRBJ1-1	CASLTGNTEAFF	TGTGCCAGCCTGACAGGGAACACTGAAGCTTTCTTT
-	TRBV7-2	many	TRBJ2-3	CASSSRQGTDTQYF	TGTGCCAGCAGCTCCCGACAAGGCACAGATACGCAGTATTTT
-	TRBV27	many	TRBJ2-1	CASADYSYNEQFF	TGTGCCAGCGCGGACTACTCCTACAATGAGCAGTTCTTC
-	TRBV28	few	TRBJ2-7	CASSLRVAEQYF	TGTGCCAGCAGTTTAAGGGTCGCCGAGCAGTACTTC
TRBD1	TRBV6-2/TRBV6-3	many	TRBJ2-2	CASSLDRVPGELFF	TGTGCCAGCAGTCTCGACAGGGTCCCCGGGGAGCTGTTTTTT
TRBD2	TRBV29-1	many	TRBJ2-7	CSAQTGTSMPEQYF	TGCAGCGCCCAAACCGGGACTAGTATGCCCGAGCAGTACTTC
-	TRBV12-3/TRBV12-4	many	TRBJ2-5	CASSFGGRETQYF	TGTGCCAGCAGTTTTGGAGGGAGAGAGACCCAGTACTTC
-	TRBV21-1	many	TRBJ1-6	CASSKARQWDSPLHF	TGTGCCAGCAGCAAAGCGCGACAGTGGGATTCACCCCTCCACTTT
TRBD1	TRBV29-1	many	TRBJ2-7	CSVQGTAYEQYF	TGCAGCGTCCAAGGGACAGCATACGAGCAGTACTTC
TRBD2	TRBV7-9	medium-sized	TRBJ2-1	CASSPPGLAGVSDEQFF	TGTGCCAGCAGCCCCCCGGGACTAGCGGGAGTCAGCGATGAGCAGTTCTTC
-	TRBV14	medium-sized	TRBJ2-5	CASSQGLSIETQYF	TGTGCCAGCAGCCAAGGACTTTCCATAGAGACCCAGTACTTC
-	TRBV20-1	many	TRBJ2-3	CSARDLWGTTQYF	TGCAGTGCTAGAGATCTTTGGGGAACCACGCAGTATTTT
TRBD2	TRBV7-4	many	TRBJ2-1	CASSVSGRPPYNEQFF	TGTGCCAGCAGCGTCAGCGGGAGACCCCCCTACAATGAGCAGTTCTTC
TRBD2	TRBV27	many	TRBJ2-2	CASSLALGGNGELFF	TGTGCCAGCAGTTTAGCGTTGGGGGGGAACGGGGAGCTGTTTTTT
TRBD1	TRBV5-1	many	TRBJ2-7	CASSLGQGGYEQYF	TGCGCCAGCAGCTTGGGACAGGGGGGTTACGAGCAGTACTTC
-	TRBV28	many	TRBJ1-5	CASSLVSSNQPQHF	TGTGCCAGCAGTTTAGTCAGTAGCAATCAGCCCCAGCATTTT
-	TRBV20-1	many	TRBJ2-5	CSAREETQYF	TGCAGTGCTCGAGAAGAGACCCAGTACTTC
TRBD1	TRBV28	many	TRBJ1-6	CASSPGQTSYNSPLHF	TGTGCCAGCAGCCCGGGACAGACCTCCTATAATTCACCCCTCCACTTT
-	TRBV20-1	many	TRBJ1-5	CSARERLNQPQHF	TGCAGTGCTAGAGAACGGCTCAATCAGCCCCAGCATTTT
TRBD1	TRBV29-1	many	TRBJ2-1	CSVEDGTANEQFF	TGCAGCGTTGAAGACGGGACAGCTAATGAGCAGTTCTTC
-	TRBV20-1	many	TRBJ1-2	CSARDNVASAGYTF	TGCAGTGCTAGAGATAATGTTGCCAGCGCTGGCTACACCTTC
-	TRBV5-5	medium-sized	TRBJ1-2	CASSHSGDGYTF	TGTGCCAGCAGCCATTCAGGGGACGGCTACACCTTC
TRBD1	TRBV28	medium-sized	TRBJ2-3	CASNSPSGGAGTDTQYF	TGTGCCAGCAATTCACCCTCAGGGGGCGCAGGCACAGATACGCAGTATTTT
-	TRBV29-1	many	TRBJ2-2	CSARTSGELFF	TGCAGCGCACGGACAAGCGGGGAGCTGTTTTTT
-	TRBV6-2/TRBV6-3	many	TRBJ1-2	CASSYNEGDGYTF	TGTGCCAGCAGTTATAATGAGGGCGATGGCTACACCTTC
-	TRBV7-6	many	TRBJ2-7	CASSLDSTYEQYF	TGTGCCAGCAGCTTAGACAGTACCTACGAGCAGTACTTC
TRBD1	TRBV18	medium-sized	TRBJ2-7	CASSPPNRQGARNEQYF	TGTGCCAGCTCACCACCGAACAGACAGGGGGCGAGGAACGAGCAGTACTTC
-	TRBV7-2	many	TRBJ2-3	CASSLSQTPDTQYF	TGTGCCAGCAGCTTATCCCAAACCCCCGATACGCAGTATTTT
-	TRBV29-1	-	TRBJ2-7	CSVARDFSYEQYF	TGCAGCGTTGCCAGGGACTTCTCCTACGAGCAGTACTTC